This entry lists 21 T cell receptor beta chains sequenced from one sample in a study of CD8 T cells in ankylosing spondylitis. Which antigens these TCRs recognize remains unknown. Study-wide points: Within ankylosing spondylitis blood, a TCR beta motif made up of seven or eight highly homologous variants appeared to be characteristic.

From the 5' RACE reads, TCRdb called clonotypes with MiXCR, one entry per CDR3 protein. The table includes some 800,000 distinct CDR3 sequences, approximately 12% detected once. Sample: blood, either unsorted or a sorted T cell fraction (not recorded which). Receptors originate from a male donor with ankylosing spondylitis.

The rearrangement joins TRBV7-2 to TRBJ2-3, with 7 nucleotides matching TRBD1. There are 14 residues in the CDR3. Germline V lookup: CDR1 SGHTA, CDR2 FQGNSA. V was clipped by 7 bases and J by 4 bases; unmatched bases: 8. CDR3 DNA: TGTGCCAGCACCCTGGACAGGAGGTCAGATACGCAGTATTTT. Its translation is CASTLDRRSDTQYF.

This clonotype was found many times. The rearrangement uses TRBV29-1 and TRBJ1-2; D might be TRBD1 (6 bases). CDR3 size: 13 residues. Deletions cut 7 bases from V and 8 bases from J, with 20 bases between. CDR1 is SQVTM and CDR2 is ANQGSEA in the germline V gene. DNA for the CDR3: TGCAGCGCTCTGGGACACTACCTTGGCGGCTACACCTTC. Encoded protein: CSALGHYLGGYTF. Filled out from reference TRBV29-1 and TRBJ1-2, the complete variable domain reads SAVISQKPSRDICQRGTSLTIQCQVDSQVTMMFWYRQQPGQSLTLIATANQGSEATYESGFVIDKFPISRPNLTFSTLTVSNMSPEDSSIYLCSALGHYLGGYTFGSGTRLTVV.

This clonotype has only a few counts. This sequence joins TRBV6-1 and TRBJ2-5; 11 nucleotides align to TRBD2. The germline V gene encodes CDR1 MNHNS and CDR2 SASEGT. The CDR3 extends over 16 amino acids. Trimming removed 3 bases from V and 5 bases from J; junction bases left unmatched: 8. The CDR3: CASSDMLAGGGETQYF. In DNA, the CDR3 is TGTGCCAGCAGTGACATGCTAGCGGGGGGCGGGGAGACCCAGTACTTC.

This clonotype was recorded a few times. The J gene is TRBJ1-1, the V gene TRBV10-3; TRBD1 agrees at 9 bases. This CDR3 comprises 16 residues. Germline V gives CDR1 ENHRY, CDR2 SYGVKD. The J segment lost 4 bases and the V segment lost 6 bases, leaving 12 bases of the junction unmatched. In DNA, the CDR3 is TGTGCCATCAGACAGGGGGCTCCGGAAGAAGTCACTGAAGCTTTCTTT. Translation gives CAIRQGAPEEVTEAFF.

This clonotype was seen a few times. V gene TRBV20-1 combines with J gene TRBJ2-7; D remains unclear. V lost 2 bases to trimming and J lost 5 bases, with 10 bases between them. This CDR3 contains 12 residues. Germline V gene lookup returns CDR1 DFQATT and CDR2 SNEGSKA (reference sequence). This chain's CDR3 is CSARLKFNEQYF. The CDR3 nucleotides read TGCAGTGCTAGACTCAAATTCAACGAGCAGTACTTC.

J is TRBJ2-2 and V is TRBV20-1; 7 nucleotides agree with TRBD2. With 6 bases clipped from V and 2 bases from J, the junction kept 6 bases outside the gene matches. The CDR3 runs to 14 residues. The germline V gene encodes CDR1 DFQATT and CDR2 SNEGSKA (reference sequence). The CDR3 loop reads CSAEWGGNTGELFF. In nucleotides, the CDR3 is TGCAGTGCCGAGTGGGGGGGTAACACCGGGGAGCTGTTTTTT.

Many counts were recorded for this clonotype. This rearrangement joins TRBV5-1 to TRBJ1-1; TRBD1 aligns across 8 bases. V lost 4 bases and J lost 0; bases outside the gene matches: 8. The germline CDR1 and CDR2 sequences are SGHRS and YFSETQ. The CDR3 has 16 amino acids. The CDR3 protein is CASSRSQGAMNTEAFF. The DNA of the CDR3 is TGCGCCAGCAGCCGCTCGCAGGGGGCAATGAACACTGAAGCTTTCTTT.

This clonotype occurred many times. The V and J genes are TRBV12-3 or TRBV12-4 and TRBJ1-2, with D perhaps matching TRBD1 (6 bases). CDR3 length: 14 residues. Trimming took off 0 bases at V and 8 bases at J, with 13 bases between the two ends. CDR3 DNA sequence: TGTGCCAGCAGTTTAGCGCAAAGGGGGAGAGGCTACACCTTC. Residues: CASSLAQRGRGYTF.

In its sample, this clonotype was seen many times. The chain recombines TRBV29-1 with TRBJ1-2, with TRBD1 identical over 7 bases. V gave up 6 bases and J gave up 3 bases; unmatched junction bases: 10. The CDR3 runs to 14 residues. Looked up from germline, CDR1 is SQVTM and CDR2 is ANQGSEA. The CDR3: CSVERQGRDYGYTF. CDR3 DNA: TGCAGCGTCGAAAGACAGGGAAGAGACTATGGCTACACCTTC.

The chain employs TRBV7-4 and TRBJ1-3, with TRBD1 as a possible D gene (6 bases). The germline gives CDR1 SGHVT, CDR2 SQSDAQ. The V and J ends lost 2 bases and 1 base respectively, with 12 bases between them. The CDR3 extends over 16 amino acids. This CDR3 is CASSLSRGHSGNTIYF. The DNA for the CDR3 is TGTGCCAGCAGCTTAAGCCGGGGACATTCTGGAAACACCATATATTTT.

This clonotype was detected only a few times. The chain recombines TRBV20-1 with TRBJ2-2; 9 nucleotides align to TRBD1. The CDR3 consists of 13 residues. J lost 5 bases, V lost 4 bases, and 2 bases had no gene match. Looked up from germline, CDR1 is DFQATT and CDR2 is SNEGSKA (reference sequence). CDR3 in DNA: TGCAGTGCTACAGACAGGGGGACCGGGGAGCTGTTTTTT. It encodes CSATDRGTGELFF.

This chain connects TRBV5-1 to TRBJ2-5, with D possibly being TRBD1 or TRBD2 (5 bases each). The germline V gene has CDR1 SGHRS and CDR2 YFSETQ. The CDR3 runs to 16 residues. Trimming removed 4 bases from V and 9 bases from J, with 25 bases in between. CDR3 loop: CASSLPIGPSLGAQYF. The CDR3 nucleotides read TGCGCCAGCAGCCTACCCATAGGACCATCATTGGGGGCCCAGTACTTC. Using reference TRBV5-1 and TRBJ2-5 for the parts outside the CDR3, the full variable domain is KAGVTQTPRYLIKTRGQQVTLSCSPISGHRSVSWYQQTPGQGLQFLFEYFSETQRNKGNFPGRFSGRQFSNSRSEMNVSTLELGDSALYLCASSLPIGPSLGAQYFGPGTRLLVL.

This clonotype turned up a few times. The chain carries TRBV7-2 and TRBJ1-6; TRBD1 matches at 9 bases. Germline V gene lookup returns CDR1 SGHTA and CDR2 FQGNSA. J gave up 7 bases and V 4 bases, and 8 bases lay outside the gene matches. This CDR3 is 16 amino acids long. In DNA form, the CDR3 reads TGTGCCAGCAGCTCCGACAGGGGGACGGGAAATTCACCCCTCCACTTT. This encodes CASSSDRGTGNSPLHF.

The chain is built from TRBV20-1 and TRBJ2-7; D remains ambiguous. V was cut by 3 bases and J by 2 bases, with 14 bases left in between. Germline CDR1 reads DFQATT; CDR2 reads SNEGSKA (reference sequence). The CDR3 runs to 14 residues. The CDR3 sequence: CSASLLVTTYEQYF. The CDR3 DNA follows: TGCAGTGCTAGTCTTCTAGTAACCACCTACGAGCAGTACTTC.

This clonotype was seen a handful of times. The genes are TRBV9 and TRBJ1-1; no clear D gene. Looked up from germline, CDR1 is SGDLS and CDR2 is YYNGEE. The CDR3 is made up of 13 amino acids. V shed 4 bases and J shed 4 bases, with 11 bases lying between them. CDR3 bases: TGTGCCAGCAGCCGACCGGCTGGCACTGAAGCTTTCTTT. It specifies CASSRPAGTEAFF.

The chain employs TRBV7-8 and TRBJ2-4; the D gene is possibly TRBD1 (6 bases). Trimming cost V 4 bases and J 9 bases, with 13 bases left between them. Per germline, CDR1 SGHVS and CDR2 FQNEAQ. There are 13 residues in the CDR3. Written as DNA, the CDR3 is TGTGCCAGCAGCTCCCAGGGGTCTGGCATTCAGTACTTC. It codes for CASSSQGSGIQYF.

This rearrangement joins TRBV4-1 to TRBJ1-1; TRBD1 matches 8 bases. This CDR3 is built from 17 residues. The germline CDR1 and CDR2 sequences are MGHRA and YSYEKL. V was clipped by 3 bases and J by 1 base; unmatched bases: 10. The CDR3 here is CASSQLLRGTGNTEAFF. CDR3 nucleotide sequence: TGCGCCAGCAGCCAGCTCTTGAGGGGGACAGGGAACACTGAAGCTTTCTTT.

The chain carries TRBV28 and TRBJ2-7, with a weak D call TRBD2 (5 bases). Germline V gene sequence: CDR1 MDHEN, CDR2 SYDVKM. The ends were cut back, 7 bases at V and 7 bases at J, with 20 bases in the middle. This CDR3 has 14 amino acids. This CDR3 is CASTRGQTPGEQYF. CDR3 nucleotide sequence: TGTGCCAGCACCCGAGGCCAGACTCCGGGGGAGCAGTACTTC. Full variable domain (remainder filled in from reference TRBV28 and TRBJ2-7): DVKVTQSSRYLVKRTGEKVFLECVQDMDHENMFWYRQDPGLGLRLIYFSYDVKMKEKGDIPEGYSVSREKKERFSLILESASTNQTSMYLCASTRGQTPGEQYFGPGTRLTVT.

This clonotype appeared a few times. V gene TRBV2 combines with J gene TRBJ2-1; D remains unclear. Trimming removed 7 bases at V and 8 bases at J, with 15 bases between. The CDR3 extends over 13 amino acids. CDR1 is SNHLY, CDR2 FYNNEI, per germline. CDR3 nucleotide sequence: TGTGCCAGCACCCGGTCGCTACCCGATGAGCAGTTCTTC. Translating gives CASTRSLPDEQFF.

The chain carries TRBV28 and TRBJ2-1, with D maybe TRBD1 (6 bases). Germline CDR1 reads MDHEN; CDR2 reads SYDVKM. Trimming took 5 bases from V and 0 from J, leaving 14 bases between them. CDR3 size: 16 residues. CDR3 sequence reads: CASSGATGISYNEQFF. CDR3 in DNA: TGTGCCAGCAGTGGGGCAACAGGGATCTCCTACAATGAGCAGTTCTTC.

The J gene is TRBJ2-3, the V gene TRBV7-9; D possibly uses TRBD1 or TRBD2 (5 bases each). Trimming took off 1 base at V and 2 bases at J, with 16 bases between the two ends. This CDR3 comprises 17 residues. Germline CDR1 and CDR2: SEHNR and FQNEAQ (reference sequence). CDR3 region: CASSLGRDGSNTDTQYF. The CDR3 DNA is TGTGCCAGCAGCTTAGGAAGGGACGGAAGCAACACAGATACGCAGTATTTT.